These 12 T cell receptor beta chains originate from one sample sequenced in a study of molecular identifiers for immune sequencing clone quantification. TCRdb redid the calling of the PCR reads with MiXCR, one entry per CDR3 protein. The data hold 250,000 to 350,000 distinct CDR3 sequences, with about 21% observed a single time. The sequencing sample was made of naive CD8+ T cells from blood, with Jurkat cell RNA spiked in. Subset indicated: FACS-sorted CD8+CD4-CCR7+CD45RA+ naive T cells. The receptors originated from a human donor in good health. Some libraries in this study had Jurkat cell RNA spiked in.

In this sample, this clonotype turned up many times. This chain joins TRBV6-6 and TRBJ1-5, with D unclear. The CDR3 sequence is 16 residues long. The V end lost 4 bases, the J end lost 1 base, and 14 bases lay between the germline ends. CDR1 MNHNY and CDR2 SVGAGI come from the germline V gene (reference sequence). The CDR3 sequence is CASSSPPLLSNQPQHF. The CDR3 nucleotides read TGTGCCAGCAGTTCCCCCCCCCTTTTGAGCAATCAGCCCCAGCATTTT.

The chain is built from TRBV4-2 and TRBJ2-7; D may be TRBD1 (8 bases). Between the trimmed V and J ends, which lost 7 bases and 1 base, there was a span of 17 bases. The CDR3 runs to 15 residues. Germline loops: CDR1 LGHNA, CDR2 YNFKEQ. The CDR3 region has the DNA TGTGCCAGCAACCTAGGACAGGGAGGGTCCTACGAGCAGTACTTC. Translating it yields CASNLGQGGSYEQYF.

This clonotype was observed at least ten times. The chain joins TRBV28 to TRBJ2-7; maybe TRBD2 (6 bases). Germline CDR1 and CDR2: MDHEN and SYDVKM. The CDR3 is 15 residues long. Trimming left V 2 bases short and J 7 bases short, with 18 bases between. CDR3 DNA: TGTGCCAGCAGTTTACCCTTCGGGGGAGGAGGTGAGCAGTACTTC. The encoded protein is CASSLPFGGGGEQYF.

The chain carries TRBV4-1 and TRBJ1-5; 7 bases agree with TRBD1. This CDR3 region has 15 residues. V trimming: 8 bases; J trimming: 0 bases; junction bases outside the gene matches: 7. The germline CDR1 and CDR2 sequences are MGHRA and YSYEKL. The CDR3 sequence: CASCSGQNSNQPQHF. The CDR3 nucleotides read TGCGCCAGCTGCTCGGGACAGAATAGCAATCAGCCCCAGCATTTT.

On this clonotype: Given a much more abundant clone one base away, this may be a read error. V is TRBV9 and J is TRBJ1-4, with D hard to call. The CDR3 covers 14 residues. Germline assignment: CDR1 SGDLS and CDR2 YYNGEE. V dropped 0 bases and J dropped 8 bases, with 11 bases sitting between them. This chain's CDR3 is CASSVGGGREKLFF. The CDR3 DNA sequence: TGTGCCAGCAGCGTAGGTGGAGGTCGAGAAAAACTGTTTTTT.

The V and J genes are TRBV7-3 and TRBJ1-3; no reliable D call. Germline CDR1 reads SGHTA; CDR2 reads FQGTGA. V shed 8 bases and J shed 2 bases, with 13 bases lying between them. CDR3 length: 14 residues. CDR3 sequence (DNA): TGTGCCAGCGGACCCCCGCAGGCTGGAAACACCATATATTTT. Its translation: CASGPPQAGNTIYF.

The chain has TRBV6-2 or TRBV6-3 and TRBJ2-1; weak D call: TRBD1 (5 bases). The V end was cut by 5 bases, the J end by 3 bases, with 14 bases between. The CDR3 runs 15 residues. Germline V gene sequence: CDR1 MNHEY, CDR2 SVGEGT. DNA of the CDR3: TGTGCCAGCAGTACCCCCAGCAGGGACTACAATGAGCAGTTCTTC. Protein product: CASSTPSRDYNEQFF.

This clonotype was observed at least ten times. The chain uses TRBV2 and TRBJ2-3; TRBD2 matches at 8 bases. With 2 bases clipped from V and 4 bases from J, the junction kept 11 bases outside the gene matches. The CDR3 is 17 amino acids. CDR1 is SNHLY and CDR2 is FYNNEI in the germline V gene. The CDR3 reads CASSEPTSSGGADTQYF. The CDR3 nucleotides read TGTGCCAGCAGTGAACCTACTTCGAGCGGGGGCGCAGATACGCAGTATTTT.

This clonotype was detected a few times. A much larger clone differs from this one at a single base, so this may be a read error. This sequence joins TRBV7-2 and TRBJ1-5; no reliable D call. Germline loops: CDR1 SGHTA, CDR2 FQGNSA. The CDR3 runs to 13 residues. The CDR3 loop reads CSSSFSGAQPQHF. The CDR3 DNA reads as TGTTCCAGCAGCTTCTCAGGAGCCCAGCCCCAGCATTTT. Combining the CDR3 with reference TRBV7-2 and TRBJ1-5 gives the whole variable domain GAGVSQSPSNKVTEKGKDVELRCDPISGHTALYWYRQSLGQGLEFLIYFQGNSAPDKSGLPSDRFSAERTGGSVSTLTIQRTQQEDSAVYLCSSSFSGAQPQHFGDGTRLSIL.

This clonotype was observed at least ten times. The chain recombines TRBV20-1 with TRBJ1-1; no definite D call. The CDR3 spans 15 residues. Germline loops: CDR1 DFQATT, CDR2 SNEGSKA (reference sequence). V dropped 7 bases and J dropped 4 bases, with 22 bases sitting between them. The CDR3 coding sequence is TGCAGTGTTATAACCTTCGGCCGCGGCCCCACTGAAGCTTTCTTT. Amino acid sequence: CSVITFGRGPTEAFF.

Comments on this clonotype: A read error is possible here, since a much larger clone lies one base away. This chain uses TRBV12-3 or TRBV12-4 with TRBJ2-2, with 12 nucleotides matching TRBD1. Germline trimming cut 5 bases from V and 7 bases from J; bases unmatched to any gene: 5. The length of the CDR3 is 15 residues. CDR3 sequence (DNA): TGTGCCAGCAGTCCGGGACAGGGGGCGATCGGGGAGCTGTTTTTT. Translating gives CASSPGQGAIGELFF.

The rearrangement uses TRBV7-9 and TRBJ1-1, with TRBD1 matching 7 bases. The CDR3 sequence is 15 residues long. The junction had 6 bases not matched to a gene; V was cut back by 0 bases and J by 5 bases. Germline values: CDR1 SEHNR, CDR2 FQNEAQ (reference sequence). The CDR3 nucleotides are TGTGCCAGCAGCTTAGCGAGGGGGCTGGCGACTGAAGCTTTCTTT. Residues: CASSLARGLATEAFF.